The 17 T cell receptor beta chains in this list originate from one sample, sequenced in a study of monozygotic twins with inflammatory bowel disease (dated by TCRdb to 2018 to 2020). Libraries came from 5' RACE. TCRdb names Illumina HiSeq 2500 as the instrument used. TCRdb reprocessed the reads, and each CDR3 protein sequence is entered once, without DNA. The sample table gives about 210,000 distinct CDR3 sequences. The ten largest account for around 1.5% of the sample. The sequencing input was blood. These receptors came from a human donor with ulcerative colitis or Crohn's disease, or a healthy co-twin of an affected twin (not recorded which).

The chain carries TRBV9 and TRBJ2-2; TCRdb lists TRBD1, though no DNA is available to test this call. The CDR3 is made up of 14 amino acids. Germline V gives CDR1 SGDLS, CDR2 YYNGEE. The CDR3 protein is CASSADRVSGELFF.

The rearrangement links TRBV5-1 to TRBJ2-5; TCRdb's D call of TRBD1 is untestable without DNA. This CDR3 has 14 residues. From germline, CDR1 is SGHRS and CDR2 YFSETQ. The CDR3 here is CASSLDPGQETQYF. Together with reference TRBV5-1 and TRBJ2-5, the CDR3 gives the full variable domain: KAGVTQTPRYLIKTRGQQVTLSCSPISGHRSVSWYQQTPGQGLQFLFEYFSETQRNKGNFPGRFSGRQFSNSRSEMNVSTLELGDSALYLCASSLDPGQETQYFGPGTRLLVL.

The CDR3: CASSQQGEETQYF. The chain combines TRBV6-6 with TRBJ2-5; with no DNA, the TCRdb D assignment of TRBD1 cannot be verified. The germline V gene encodes CDR1 MNHNY and CDR2 SVGAGI (reference sequence). The CDR3 has 13 residues.

The chain couples TRBV12-3 or TRBV12-4 to TRBJ2-1; TCRdb lists TRBD1, though no DNA is available to test this call. The CDR3 runs to 15 residues. The CDR3: CASSPGGGSYNEQFF.

The chain is built from TRBV9 and TRBJ2-7; the TRBD1 assignment by TCRdb is unverifiable without DNA. The CDR3 is 14 amino acids. CDR1 SGDLS and CDR2 YYNGEE come from the germline V gene. CDR3 region: CASSVAGDVGEQYF.

The chain employs TRBV7-9 and TRBJ2-1. The germline V gene has CDR1 SEHNR and CDR2 FQNEAQ (reference sequence). CDR3 length: 12 residues. This CDR3 reads CASSLAIYEQFF.

The genes are TRBV11-2 and TRBJ2-1. Germline CDR1 is SGHAT and CDR2 is FQNNGV. The CDR3 runs 11 residues. CDR3 in amino acids: CASSFRNEQFF.

The chain recombines TRBV6-6 with TRBJ2-1; TCRdb selects TRBD1, and the lack of DNA leaves this call unchecked. CDR3 length: 12 residues. Looked up from germline, CDR1 is MNHNY and CDR2 is SVGAGI (reference sequence). The CDR3 region is CASLGGVSEQFF.

The chain uses TRBV7-9 and TRBJ2-3; the D call of TRBD1 rests on TCRdb alone, since no DNA is present to check it. The CDR3 runs 15 residues. From germline, CDR1 is SEHNR and CDR2 FQNEAQ (reference sequence). CDR3 amino acids: CASSLAGQRDDTQYF.

V is TRBV18 and J is TRBJ2-3; TCRdb's assignment of TRBD1 cannot be checked, as there is no DNA. The CDR3 is made up of 12 amino acids. CDR1 is KGHSH and CDR2 is LQKENI in the germline V gene. CDR3 residues: CASSYRDNTQYF.

The J gene is TRBJ2-1, the V gene TRBV20-1. CDR1 and CDR2 (germline): DFQATT, SNEGSKA (reference sequence). The CDR3 has 11 residues. The CDR3 region is CSANHLGEQFF.

J is TRBJ2-4 and V is TRBV5-6; with no DNA, the TCRdb D assignment of TRBD2 cannot be verified. This CDR3 has 14 amino acids. Germline loops: CDR1 SGHDT, CDR2 YYEEEE. The CDR3 is CASSLLGRPNIQYF.

This chain connects TRBV7-6 to TRBJ2-1; TCRdb indicates TRBD1, and absent DNA this call remains unverified. Germline lookup yields CDR1 SGHVS and CDR2 FNYEAQ. The CDR3 covers 13 residues. Here the CDR3 reads CASSRGQFYEQFF.

The chain uses TRBV5-1 and TRBJ2-1; TCRdb calls TRBD2, which cannot be checked without DNA. Per the germline V gene, CDR1 is SGHRS and CDR2 is YFSETQ. The CDR3 has 15 residues. The CDR3 region is CASSTAGRWGDEQFF.

This chain joins TRBV2 and TRBJ2-7; no DNA is available, so the TRBD2 call from TCRdb remains unchecked. The CDR3 is 15 residues long. Germline V gives CDR1 SNHLY, CDR2 FYNNEI. The CDR3 loop reads CASSGLGLVSYEQYF.

The chain recombines TRBV12-3 or TRBV12-4 with TRBJ2-5. This CDR3 has 14 residues. The CDR3 here is CASSLMAFQETQYF.

The chain carries TRBV19 and TRBJ1-5. The CDR3 sequence is 16 residues long. CDR1 is LNHDA, CDR2 SQIVND, per germline (reference sequence). CDR3 sequence: CASSIPSGGGWQPQHF.